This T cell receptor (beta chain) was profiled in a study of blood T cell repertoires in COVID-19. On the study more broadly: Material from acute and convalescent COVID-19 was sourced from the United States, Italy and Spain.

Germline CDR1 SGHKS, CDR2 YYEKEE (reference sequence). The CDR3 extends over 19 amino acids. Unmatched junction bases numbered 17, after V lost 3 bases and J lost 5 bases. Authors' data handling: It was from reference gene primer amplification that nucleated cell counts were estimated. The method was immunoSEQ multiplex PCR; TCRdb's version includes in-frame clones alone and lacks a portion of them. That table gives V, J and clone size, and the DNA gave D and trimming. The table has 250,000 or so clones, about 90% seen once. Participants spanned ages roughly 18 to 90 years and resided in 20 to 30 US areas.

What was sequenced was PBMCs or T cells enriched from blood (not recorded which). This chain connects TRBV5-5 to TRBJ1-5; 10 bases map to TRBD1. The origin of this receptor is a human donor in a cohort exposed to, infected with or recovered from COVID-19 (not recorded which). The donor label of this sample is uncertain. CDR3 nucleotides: TGTGCCAGCAGCTCCCCCCTCGGGACAGGGGTCCTTGGGCATCAGCCCCAGCATTTT. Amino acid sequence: CASSSPLGTGVLGHQPQHF.